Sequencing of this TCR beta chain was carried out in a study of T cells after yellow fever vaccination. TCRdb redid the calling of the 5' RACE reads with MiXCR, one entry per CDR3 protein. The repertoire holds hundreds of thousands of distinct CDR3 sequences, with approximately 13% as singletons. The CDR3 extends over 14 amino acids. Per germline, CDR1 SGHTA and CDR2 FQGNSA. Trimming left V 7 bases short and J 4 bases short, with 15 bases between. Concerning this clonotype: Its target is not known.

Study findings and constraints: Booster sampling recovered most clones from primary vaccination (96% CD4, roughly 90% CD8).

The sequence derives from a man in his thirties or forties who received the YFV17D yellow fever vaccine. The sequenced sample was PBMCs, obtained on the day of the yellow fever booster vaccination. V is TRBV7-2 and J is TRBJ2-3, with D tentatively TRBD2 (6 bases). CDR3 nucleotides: TGTGCCAGCAACCCCGGGGGTGTGCCAGATACGCAGTATTTT. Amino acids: CASNPGGVPDTQYF.